This TCR beta chain was recovered during a study of early T cells in non-severe SARS-CoV-2 infection. Looking at the study overall: Chains were unpaired, as sequencing was done on bulk RNA from unsorted whole blood. Study conclusions and caveats: Matching results from VDJdb favored anti-spike CD8 responses, leaving private and CD4 specificities undetected.

A few counts support this clonotype. The antigen is unknown. CDR3 length: 14 residues. Trimming pared 3 bases from V and 9 bases from J, leaving 12 bases between. The V gene's germline CDR1 is SGHTA and CDR2 FQGNSA. From the 5' RACE reads, TCRdb called clonotypes with MiXCR, one entry per CDR3 protein. The sample shows 60,000 to 75,000 distinct CDR3 sequences, roughly 12% of them seen only once. This chain connects TRBV7-2 to TRBJ1-6; no firm D call. The specimen sequenced was whole blood. The source is an adult who was a healthcare worker with PCR-confirmed SARS-CoV-2 infection or an uninfected control (not recorded which). The CDR3 sequence is CASSFLRVTSPLHF. Written as DNA, the CDR3 is TGTGCCAGCAGCTTTCTCCGTGTGACTTCACCCCTCCACTTT. Full variable domain (missing parts from reference TRBV7-2 and TRBJ1-6): GAGVSQSPSNKVTEKGKDVELRCDPISGHTALYWYRQSLGQGLEFLIYFQGNSAPDKSGLPSDRFSAERTGGSVSTLTIQRTQQEDSAVYLCASSFLRVTSPLHFGNGTRLTVT.